This T cell receptor (beta chain) comes out of a study of cytomegalovirus exposure and HLA in healthy donors. Donors came from a validation cohort of approximately 110 subjects, distinct from the first 666-subject cohort. Points from the study as a whole: The study listed some 160 cytomegalovirus-associated TCR beta chains.

TCRdb's table, derived via immunoSEQ multiplex PCR, lists solely in-frame clones and lacks some. The sample holds 130,000 or so clones, roughly 86% seen once. V shed 4 bases and J 3 bases; nucleotides not matched to a gene: 17. Germline V CDR1 and CDR2: SGHRS, YFSETQ. The CDR3 loop spans 18 amino acids. About this clone: The antigen is not known.

The chain couples TRBV5-1 to TRBJ2-3; TRBD1 aligns across 7 bases. The receptor was isolated from a man under 40 in good health and CMV-seronegative. Sequencing was carried out using PBMCs. As DNA, the CDR3 is TGCGCCAGCAGCCTTGGTACTACAGGGGTTTGGAGGACAGATACGCAGTATTTT. Translating gives CASSLGTTGVWRTDTQYF.